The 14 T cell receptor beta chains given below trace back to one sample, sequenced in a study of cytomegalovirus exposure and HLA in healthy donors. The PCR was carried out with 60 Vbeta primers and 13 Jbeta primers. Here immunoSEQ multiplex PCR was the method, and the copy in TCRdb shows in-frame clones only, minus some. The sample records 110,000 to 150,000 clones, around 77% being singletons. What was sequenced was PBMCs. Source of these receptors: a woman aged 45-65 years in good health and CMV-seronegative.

The CDR3: CASSERSGEHIQYF. The CDR3, as DNA: TGTGCCAGCAGTGAACGGTCAGGGGAGCACATTCAGTACTTC. The V and J genes are TRBV6-1 and TRBJ2-4, with TRBD1 as a possible D gene (6 bases). With 2 bases removed from V and 8 bases from J, the gap between germline ends came to 13 bases. Looked up from germline, CDR1 is MNHNS and CDR2 is SASEGT. CDR3 length: 14 residues.

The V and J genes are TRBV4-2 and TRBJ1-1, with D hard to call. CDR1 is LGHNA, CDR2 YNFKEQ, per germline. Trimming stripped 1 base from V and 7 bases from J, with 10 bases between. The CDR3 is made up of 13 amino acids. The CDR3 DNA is TGTGCCAGCAGCCAAGCAGAATTTGGTGAAGCTTTCTTT. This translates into CASSQAEFGEAFF.

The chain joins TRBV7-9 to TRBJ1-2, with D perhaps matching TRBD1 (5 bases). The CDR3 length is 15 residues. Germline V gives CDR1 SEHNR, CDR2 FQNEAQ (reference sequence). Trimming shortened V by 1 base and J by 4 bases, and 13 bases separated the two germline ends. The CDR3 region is CASSLGGGDPYGYTF. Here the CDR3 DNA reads TGTGCCAGCAGCTTAGGAGGAGGGGATCCCTATGGCTACACCTTC.

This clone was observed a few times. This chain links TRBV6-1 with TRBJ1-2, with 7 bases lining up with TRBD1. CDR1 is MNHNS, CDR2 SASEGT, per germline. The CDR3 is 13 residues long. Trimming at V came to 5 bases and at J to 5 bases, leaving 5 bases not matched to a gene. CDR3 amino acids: CASSFDREYGYTF. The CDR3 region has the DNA TGTGCCAGCAGTTTCGACAGGGAGTATGGCTACACCTTC.

The CDR3 bases are TGTGCCAGCAGCTTGGAAGGACTAGCGGGGGGATACGAGCAGTACTTC. It encodes CASSLEGLAGGYEQYF. The chain links TRBV5-4 to TRBJ2-7, with TRBD2 matching 14 bases. From germline, CDR1 is SGHNT and CDR2 YYREEE (reference sequence). The CDR3 has 16 residues. Germline trimming cut 0 bases from V and 4 bases from J; bases unmatched to any gene: 3.

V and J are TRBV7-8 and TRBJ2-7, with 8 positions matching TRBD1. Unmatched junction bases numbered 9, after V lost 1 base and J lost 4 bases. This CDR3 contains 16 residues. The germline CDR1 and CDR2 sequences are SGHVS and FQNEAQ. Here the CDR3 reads CASSLGRAGGVYEQYF. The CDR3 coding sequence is TGTGCCAGCAGCTTAGGGAGGGCAGGGGGCGTTTACGAGCAGTACTTC.

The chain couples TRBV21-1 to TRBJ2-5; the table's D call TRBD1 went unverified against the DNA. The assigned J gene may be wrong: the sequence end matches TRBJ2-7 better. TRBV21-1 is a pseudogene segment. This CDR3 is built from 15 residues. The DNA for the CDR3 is TGTGCCAGCAGCCCCGGACAGGGGGCATCCTACGAGCAGTACTTC. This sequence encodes CASSPGQGASYEQYF.

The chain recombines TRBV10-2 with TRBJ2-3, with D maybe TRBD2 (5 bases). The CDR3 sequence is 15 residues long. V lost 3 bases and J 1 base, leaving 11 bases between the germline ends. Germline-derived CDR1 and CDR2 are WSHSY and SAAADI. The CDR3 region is CASSDSGIGTDTQYF. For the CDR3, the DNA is TGCGCCAGCAGTGATTCGGGGATCGGCACAGATACGCAGTATTTT.

CDR3 sequence: CASGHGRRGNEQYF. For the CDR3, the DNA is TGTGCCAGTGGCCACGGGAGGAGGGGCAACGAGCAGTACTTC. This chain joins TRBV28 and TRBJ2-7; 7 bases map to TRBD2. Germline lookup yields CDR1 MDHEN and CDR2 SYDVKM. V was clipped by 9 bases and J by 5 bases; unmatched bases: 13. This CDR3 is 14 amino acids long.

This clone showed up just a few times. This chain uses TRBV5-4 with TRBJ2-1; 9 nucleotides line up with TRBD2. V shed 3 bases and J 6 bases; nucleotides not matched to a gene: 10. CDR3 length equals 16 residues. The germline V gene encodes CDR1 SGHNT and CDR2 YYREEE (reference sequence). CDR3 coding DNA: TGTGCCAGCAGCTCTCCACCCGCGGGGGGGTTCAATGAGCAGTTCTTC. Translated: CASSSPPAGGFNEQFF.

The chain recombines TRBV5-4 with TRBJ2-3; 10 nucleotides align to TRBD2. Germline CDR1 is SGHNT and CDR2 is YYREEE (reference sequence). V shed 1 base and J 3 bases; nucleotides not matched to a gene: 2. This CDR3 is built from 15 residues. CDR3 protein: CASSLTSGATDTQYF. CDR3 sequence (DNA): TGTGCCAGCAGCTTGACTAGCGGGGCAACAGATACGCAGTATTTT. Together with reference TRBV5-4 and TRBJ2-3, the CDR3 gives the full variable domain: ETGVTQSPTHLIKTRGQQVTLRCSSQSGHNTVSWYQQALGQGPQFIFQYYREEENGRGNFPPRFSGLQFPNYSSELNVNALELDDSALYLCASSLTSGATDTQYFGPGTRLTVL.

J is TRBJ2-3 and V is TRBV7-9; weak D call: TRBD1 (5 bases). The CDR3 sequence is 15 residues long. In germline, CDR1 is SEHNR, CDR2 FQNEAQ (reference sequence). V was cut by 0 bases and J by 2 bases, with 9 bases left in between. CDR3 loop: CASSLAQGATDTQYF. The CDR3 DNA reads TGTGCCAGCAGCTTAGCGCAAGGGGCCACAGATACGCAGTATTTT. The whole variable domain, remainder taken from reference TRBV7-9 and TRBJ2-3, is DTGVSQNPRHKITKRGQNVTFRCDPISEHNRLYWYRQTLGQGPEFLTYFQNEAQLEKSRLLSDRFSAERPKGSFSTLEIQRTEQGDSAMYLCASSLAQGATDTQYFGPGTRLTVL.

The CDR3 is CASSLTGTGITDTQYF. CDR3 sequence (DNA): TGTGCCAGCAGCCTTACCGGGACAGGGATCACAGATACGCAGTATTTT. The V and J genes are TRBV5-6 and TRBJ2-3; TRBD1 matches at 9 bases. There are 16 residues in the CDR3. Germline CDR1 and CDR2: SGHDT and YYEEEE. V lost 4 bases to trimming and J lost 2 bases; unmatched junction nucleotides: 8.

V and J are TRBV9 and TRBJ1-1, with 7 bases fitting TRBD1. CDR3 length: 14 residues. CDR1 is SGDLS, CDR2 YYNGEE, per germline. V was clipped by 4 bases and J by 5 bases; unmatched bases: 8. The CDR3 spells CASSLGGARTEAFF. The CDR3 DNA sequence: TGTGCCAGCAGCCTAGGGGGCGCAAGGACTGAAGCTTTCTTT.